This T cell receptor beta chain came from a study of T cell responses to AZD1222 COVID-19 vaccine. Concerning this clone itself: Its antigen remains unidentified.

Trimming took off 2 bases at V and 4 bases at J, with 17 bases between the two ends. The CDR3 covers 15 residues. Germline CDR1 and CDR2: SQVTM and ANQGSEA. TCRdb's copy holds only in-frame clones and misses some; the assay was immunoSEQ multiplex PCR. The sample has 86,000 or so clones; about nine tenths are singletons. Regarding the study as a whole: Sampling captured repertoires only after the peak T cell response.

This TCR was recovered from an adult who received the AZD1222 COVID-19 vaccine. The specimen was peripheral blood, collected 28 days after the second AZD1222 dose. The rearrangement joins TRBV29-1 to TRBJ1-2, with D maybe TRBD1 (5 bases). The CDR3 bases are TGCAGCGTTGAAAAGGGGATTACAGGAGGCTATGGCTACACCTTC. Amino acids: CSVEKGITGGYGYTF.